These 23 T cell receptor beta chains were all obtained from the same sample, sequenced in a study of blood T cell repertoires in COVID-19. Clones were read by immunoSEQ multiplex PCR, and TCRdb kept only the in-frame ones, dropping some. In the table there are over 100,000 clones, over 80% of which are singletons. The sequencing sample was made of peripheral blood. These receptors came from a human donor in a cohort sampled during active COVID-19.

The chain joins TRBV7-8 to TRBJ1-5; no definite D call. The CDR3 has 15 residues. With 5 bases removed from V and 7 bases from J, the gap between germline ends came to 18 bases. Germline V gene sequence: CDR1 SGHVS, CDR2 FQNEAQ. The CDR3 bases are TGTGCCAGCAGCCCACGCTCGGGGTCCCGGCAGCCCCAGCATTTT. It codes for CASSPRSGSRQPQHF.

This clone was seen a single time. J is TRBJ1-4 and V is TRBV7-2; D ambiguous. The CDR3 has 15 residues. Germline assignment: CDR1 SGHTA and CDR2 FQGNSA. V gave up 5 bases and J gave up 4 bases, with 14 bases separating them. The CDR3 DNA follows: TGTGCCAGCAGCACTTCCCGGGGAAGTAATGAAAAACTGTTTTTT. Its translation: CASSTSRGSNEKLFF.

The chain employs TRBV10-1 and TRBJ2-1, with a tentative D call TRBD2 (5 bases). The CDR3 runs 10 residues. Germline V CDR1 and CDR2: WNHNN, SYGVQD (reference sequence). This CDR3 reads CASSGNEQFF. The CDR3 DNA is TGCGCTTCCTCGGGGAATGAGCAGTTCTTC.

The DNA for the CDR3 is TGTGCCAGCAGTCCCGGCAAGAGAACAGATGGCTACACCTTC. It specifies CASSPGKRTDGYTF. The rearrangement joins TRBV6-6 to TRBJ1-2; D not certain. The length of the CDR3 is 14 residues. The V gene's germline CDR1 is MNHNY and CDR2 SVGAGI (reference sequence). V dropped 5 bases and J dropped 6 bases, with 16 bases sitting between them.

V gene TRBV2 combines with J gene TRBJ2-5, with 9 positions matching TRBD1. CDR1 is SNHLY, CDR2 FYNNEI, per germline. V lost 6 bases to trimming and J lost 4 bases; unmatched junction nucleotides: 9. The CDR3 runs to 15 residues. CDR3 DNA sequence: TGTGCCAGCAGCGTCACAGGGGGCCGGGGAGAGACCCAGTACTTC. Its translation is CASSVTGGRGETQYF.

This sequence joins TRBV6-5 and TRBJ1-4; D is perhaps TRBD1 (6 bases). Trimming stripped 7 bases from V and 7 bases from J, with 19 bases between. The CDR3 contains 15 residues. Germline values: CDR1 MNHEY, CDR2 SVGAGI. The CDR3 reads CASKETGIRGEKLFF. CDR3 nucleotide sequence: TGTGCCAGCAAGGAAACAGGGATCAGGGGTGAAAAACTGTTTTTT.

The CDR3 coding sequence is TGTGCCAGCAGCGCCATGGACAGGTCAGTGGACGAGCAGTACTTC. It yields the protein CASSAMDRSVDEQYF. J is TRBJ2-7 and V is TRBV9; 7 bases fit TRBD1. Trimming removed 3 bases from V and 5 bases from J; junction bases left unmatched: 11. Germline-derived CDR1 and CDR2 are SGDLS and YYNGEE. The CDR3 spans 15 residues.

This rearrangement joins TRBV4-1 to TRBJ2-7, with D tentatively TRBD1 (6 bases). The CDR3 runs 15 residues. Between the trimmed V and J ends, which lost 4 bases and 0 bases, there was a span of 13 bases. Germline V CDR1 and CDR2: MGHRA, YSYEKL. The CDR3 coding sequence is TGCGCCAGCAGCCCGACAGAGGGGGTCTCCTACGAGCAGTACTTC. Translation: CASSPTEGVSYEQYF.

The rearrangement joins TRBV11-2 to TRBJ2-1; 7 nucleotides match TRBD2. The V segment lost 5 bases and the J segment 3 bases; nucleotides outside the gene matches: 4. In germline, CDR1 is SGHAT, CDR2 FQNNGV. The CDR3 loop spans 14 amino acids. The CDR3 is CASSQPGGYNEQFF. Here the CDR3 DNA reads TGTGCCAGCAGCCAGCCGGGGGGCTACAATGAGCAGTTCTTC.

The chain recombines TRBV6-1 with TRBJ1-2, with D perhaps matching TRBD1 (6 bases). CDR1 and CDR2 from the germline V gene are MNHNS and SASEGT. This CDR3 comprises 15 residues. V lost 2 bases to trimming and J lost 6 bases, with 16 bases between them. CDR3 sequence (DNA): TGTGCCAGCAGTGAATTTCTAATCGGGGGGCATGGCTACACCTTC. It is translated as CASSEFLIGGHGYTF.

This clone came up once. V is TRBV15 and J is TRBJ1-1, with 8 bases lining up with TRBD1. V shed 3 bases and J 6 bases; nucleotides not matched to a gene: 9. The CDR3 is 15 residues long. CDR1 is LNHNV and CDR2 is YYDKDF in the germline V gene (reference sequence). The CDR3 protein is CATSSDRGQRSEAFF. Written as DNA, the CDR3 is TGTGCCACCAGCAGCGACAGGGGTCAAAGATCTGAAGCTTTCTTT.

The chain has TRBV3-1 (or the pseudogene TRBV3-2) and TRBJ2-5; 8 bases are shared with TRBD2. J gave up 4 bases and V 1 base, and 14 bases lay outside the gene matches. This CDR3 is built from 18 residues. The V gene's germline CDR1 is LGHDT and CDR2 YNNKEL (reference sequence). CDR3 sequence (DNA): TGTGCCAGCAGCCAAGTCACCGGCACGGGGGGGGGCCGAGAGACCCAGTACTTC. Its translation: CASSQVTGTGGGRETQYF.

The rearrangement joins TRBV5-6 to TRBJ2-2; 9 bases are a match to TRBD2. The V gene end was trimmed by 3 bases and the J gene end by 3 bases; junction bases not matched to a gene: 12. Per the germline V gene, CDR1 is SGHDT and CDR2 is YYEEEE. The CDR3 runs to 18 residues. The CDR3: CASSSTGTSWYDTGELFF. The CDR3 region has the DNA TGTGCCAGCAGCTCCACCGGGACTAGCTGGTATGACACCGGGGAGCTGTTTTTT.

The genes are TRBV7-3 and TRBJ1-6, with a tentative D call TRBD1 (6 bases). CDR3 length: 14 amino acids. The V end was cut by 3 bases, the J end by 9 bases, with 12 bases between. Per the germline V gene, CDR1 is SGHTA and CDR2 is FQGTGA. CDR3 amino acids: CASSLGDTFSPLHF. CDR3 sequence (DNA): TGTGCCAGCAGCTTGGGGGACACATTTTCACCCCTCCACTTT.

The rearrangement uses TRBV5-5 and TRBJ2-7, with 8 bases aligning to TRBD1. CDR1 is SGHKS and CDR2 is YYEKEE in the germline V gene (reference sequence). The CDR3 spans 15 residues. With V trimmed by 4 bases and J by 5 bases, 11 bases remained unmatched. CDR3 nucleotide sequence: TGTGCCAGCAGCAGTGCCCCCAGGGGGCCACACGAGCAGTACTTC. Amino acid sequence: CASSSAPRGPHEQYF.

The count of this clone is one. This sequence joins TRBV5-8 and TRBJ2-5, with D tentatively TRBD2 (5 bases). The length of the CDR3 is 14 residues. Germline values: CDR1 SGHTS, CDR2 YDEGEE. The V end lost 4 bases, the J end lost 1 base, and 11 bases lay between the germline ends. The CDR3 region has the DNA TGTGCCAGCAGCGGAGGACGAGCCCAAGAGACCCAGTACTTC. Amino acid sequence: CASSGGRAQETQYF.

The genes are TRBV12-3 or TRBV12-4 and TRBJ2-7, with D possibly matching TRBD2 (5 bases). The CDR3 runs 11 residues. Trimming shortened V by 4 bases and J by 9 bases, and 10 bases separated the two germline ends. DNA for the CDR3: TGTGCCAGCAGTTATATCGGGGTGCAGTACTTC. Encoded protein: CASSYIGVQYF.

The rearrangement uses TRBV20-1 and TRBJ2-7; no reliable D call. This CDR3 region has 11 residues. The ends were cut back, 5 bases at V and 3 bases at J, with 8 bases in the middle. Germline CDR1 and CDR2: DFQATT and SNEGSKA (reference sequence). CDR3 nucleotides: TGCAGTGCTTCACCACTCTACGAGCAGTACTTC. This translates into CSASPLYEQYF.

The rearrangement uses TRBV5-4 and TRBJ2-7; the D gene is possibly TRBD1 (6 bases). Trimming removed 0 bases from V and 2 bases from J, with 15 bases in between. This CDR3 comprises 16 residues. Per the germline V gene, CDR1 is SGHNT and CDR2 is YYREEE (reference sequence). Here the CDR3 DNA reads TGTGCCAGCAGCTTGGAAGATGACAGGCCAGCCTACGAGCAGTACTTC. It codes for CASSLEDDRPAYEQYF.

This clone was counted between two and nine times. The chain is built from TRBV5-1 and TRBJ2-6, with D possibly being TRBD2 (5 bases). The CDR3 runs 15 residues. The germline CDR1 and CDR2 sequences are SGHRS and YFSETQ. Trimming took off 6 bases at V and 0 bases at J, with 10 bases between the two ends. The CDR3 DNA sequence: TGCGCCAGCACCGGGGATTTCTCTGGGGCCAACGTCCTGACTTTC. Its translation is CASTGDFSGANVLTF.

This rearrangement joins TRBV5-8 to TRBJ1-1, with 7 positions matching TRBD1. Trimming took 0 bases from V and 1 from J; bases not matched to a gene: 3. The CDR3 is 15 amino acids. The germline gives CDR1 SGHTS, CDR2 YDEGEE. CDR3 sequence: CASSLVGTANTEAFF. CDR3 DNA: TGTGCCAGCAGCTTGGTGGGGACAGCGAACACTGAAGCTTTCTTT. Full variable domain (rest looked up from reference TRBV5-8 and TRBJ1-1): EAGVTQSPTHLIKTRGQQATLRCSPISGHTSVYWYQQALGLGLQFLLWYDEGEERNRGNFPPRFSGRQFPNYSSELNVNALELEDSALYLCASSLVGTANTEAFFGQGTRLTVV.

This chain uses TRBV28 with TRBJ2-2, with 7 nucleotides matching TRBD2. The V gene's germline CDR1 is MDHEN and CDR2 SYDVKM. The CDR3 runs to 16 residues. After removal of 3 bases from V and 6 bases from J, the junction contained 10 bases not matched to a gene. CDR3 nucleotide sequence: TGTGCCAGCAGTTTGGCCGGGACCCGGGGGGCCGGGGAGCTGTTTTTT. Encoded protein: CASSLAGTRGAGELFF.

The rearrangement joins TRBV24-1 to TRBJ2-6; D call uncertain. Germline CDR1 reads KGHDR; CDR2 reads SFDVKD. This CDR3 spans 13 amino acids. Trimming removed 6 bases from V and 2 bases from J, with 4 bases in between. CDR3 region: CATSRAGANVLTF. The CDR3 DNA is TGTGCCACCAGTCGGGCTGGGGCCAACGTCCTGACTTTC.